A selection of T cell receptor beta chains follows, all from one sample in a study of CD8 T cells in ankylosing spondylitis. TCRdb reanalysed the 5' RACE reads using MiXCR and keeps one entry per CDR3 protein. Of about 330,000 distinct CDR3 sequences listed, approximately 8.2% are singletons. Sequenced sample: blood, either unsorted or a sorted T cell fraction (not recorded which). The receptors here all came from a male donor with ankylosing spondylitis. The CDR3 runs from the conserved cysteine through the conserved F or W. The D gene is left open where the match is weak. The size of a clone is reported for some rows only, either as once, few or many, or as a class for expanded clones.

-,few,TRBJ2-2,14,TRBV30,TGTGCCTGGAGTGTCTTGGACCGTCGGGGGGAGCTGTTTTTT,CAWSVLDRRGELFF
-,-,TRBJ2-2,14,TRBV24-1,TGTGCCACCAGTGATTTGGAGAACACCGGGGAGCTGTTTTTT,CATSDLENTGELFF
TRBD2,many,TRBJ2-1,15,TRBV12-3/TRBV12-4,TGTGCCAGCAGTGTAGCGGGAACCCCCCTTGGAGAGCAGTTCTTC,CASSVAGTPLGEQFF
TRBD2,-,TRBJ2-3,16,TRBV5-1,TGCGCCAGCAGCTTGGCCGGCGGCGGGAGGCCAGATACGCAGTATTTT,CASSLAGGGRPDTQYF
-,few,TRBJ2-5,15,TRBV14,TGTGCCAGCAGCCAAGGTCGGGGATACCAAGAGACCCAGTACTTC,CASSQGRGYQETQYF
-,many,TRBJ2-7,14,TRBV19,TGTGCCAGTAGTGCCCCAAACCGGGACTACGAGCAGTACTTC,CASSAPNRDYEQYF
-,few,TRBJ2-1,15,TRBV12-3/TRBV12-4,TGTGCCAGCAGGCCGGGACTCAGCTCCTACAATGAGCAGTTCTTC,CASRPGLSSYNEQFF
TRBD1,few,TRBJ2-2,14,TRBV6-2/TRBV6-3,TGTGCCAGCTTGGGACAGGGAAACACCGGGGAGCTGTTTTTT,CASLGQGNTGELFF
-,-,TRBJ2-1,15,TRBV7-2,TGTGCCAGCAGCTTAGCGGTAGCGTCCTACAATGAGCAGTTCTTC,CASSLAVASYNEQFF
-,-,TRBJ1-2,13,TRBV29-1,TGCAGCGTTGAGGGGGCAGGGGACTATGGCTACACCTTC,CSVEGAGDYGYTF
-,-,TRBJ1-2,15,TRBV18,TGTGCCAGCTCACCTTCAAGGGACAACAGCTATGGCTACACCTTC,CASSPSRDNSYGYTF
-,many,TRBJ2-7,13,TRBV5-1,TGCGCCAGCAGCTTGGGAGGACGGTACGAGCAGTACTTC,CASSLGGRYEQYF
-,few,TRBJ1-5,14,TRBV30,TGTGCCTGGAGTGACGGAGTAACCATCCAGCCCCAGCATTTT,CAWSDGVTIQPQHF
-,few,TRBJ2-1,16,TRBV7-9,TGTGCCAGCAGCCCGCCTCGGGTACTGTCCTACAATGAGCAGTTCTTC,CASSPPRVLSYNEQFF
-,-,TRBJ2-2,14,TRBV5-1,TGCGCCAGCAGCCTCGACTTTCACACCGGGGAGCTGTTTTTT,CASSLDFHTGELFF
TRBD2,-,TRBJ2-3,14,TRBV7-9,TGTGCCAGCAGCTTCGGGAGGGACACAGATACGCAGTATTTT,CASSFGRDTDTQYF
-,-,TRBJ2-7,19,TRBV20-1,TGCAGTGCTAGAGATCTTGGGTGGGAGATTACTCAAATACCCTACGAGCAGTACTTC,CSARDLGWEITQIPYEQYF
-,-,TRBJ2-2,13,TRBV7-9,TGTGCCAGCAGGGCAGGGAACACCGGGGAGCTGTTTTTT,CASRAGNTGELFF
-,few,TRBJ2-7,13,TRBV21-1,TGTGCCAGCAAACCTACACGGCGGGACGAGCAGTACTTC,CASKPTRRDEQYF
-,few,TRBJ2-5,14,TRBV5-1,TGCGCCAGCAGCTTGGTTGTCAGACAAGAGACCCAGTACTTC,CASSLVVRQETQYF
-,many,TRBJ1-5,17,TRBV5-1,TGCGCCAGCAGCCTCGGTTGGGGCAGCTATAGCAATCAGCCCCAGCATTTT,CASSLGWGSYSNQPQHF
-,few,TRBJ2-1,15,TRBV4-2,TGTGCCAGCAGCCAAGATCGGGCTGCGAGCAATGAGCAGTTCTTC,CASSQDRAASNEQFF
-,many,TRBJ2-3,16,TRBV5-1,TGCGCCAGCAGCTTGGTGACGGATTATAGCACAGATACGCAGTATTTT,CASSLVTDYSTDTQYF
-,many,TRBJ2-1,15,TRBV9,TGTGCCAGCAGCGTACTGGGGAGCTCCTACAATGAGCAGTTCTTC,CASSVLGSSYNEQFF
-,many,TRBJ2-5,14,TRBV5-1,TGCGCCAGCAGCTTGGGACAGGATCAAGAGACCCAGTACTTC,CASSLGQDQETQYF
-,few,TRBJ2-7,13,TRBV7-2,TGTGCCAGCAGCCGGTTGGGGGCGTTCGAGCAGTACTTC,CASSRLGAFEQYF
TRBD1,few,TRBJ2-6,16,TRBV5-1,TGCGCCAGCACCCGGACAGGGGGCATTGGGGCCAACGTCCTGACTTTC,CASTRTGGIGANVLTF
-,few,TRBJ2-3,15,TRBV9,TGTGCCAGCAGTCTCTTAAGAGAACTAACACCTACGCAGTATTTT,CASSLLRELTPTQYF
TRBD2,many,TRBJ2-1,16,TRBV7-3,TGTGCCAGCAGCTTAACTGCTAGCGGGATCTACAATGAGCAGTTCTTC,CASSLTASGIYNEQFF
TRBD2,many,TRBJ2-3,14,TRBV28,TGTGCCAGCAGTAGCGGGAGAAGCACAGATACGCAGTATTTT,CASSSGRSTDTQYF
-,few,TRBJ2-1,12,TRBV12-3/TRBV12-4,TGTGCCAGCAGGCAGTCACGGAATGAGCAGTTCTTC,CASRQSRNEQFF
TRBD2,few,TRBJ2-2,16,TRBV5-1,TGCGCCAGCAGCTTAGTAGCGGGTACGAACACCGGGGAGCTGTTTTTT,CASSLVAGTNTGELFF
-,few,TRBJ2-7,14,TRBV7-2,TGTGCCAGCAGCTTAGAGGCCACCTCCTACGAGCAGTACTTC,CASSLEATSYEQYF
-,many,TRBJ2-3,14,TRBV29-1,TGCAGCGTTGAAGATCTACTAGCCCATGATACGCAGTATTTT,CSVEDLLAHDTQYF
TRBD1,many,TRBJ2-1,15,TRBV5-1,TGCGCCAGCAGCTCACATTTGACTTCCGGGACAGAGACCTTCTTC,CASSSHLTSGTETFF
-,-,TRBJ2-5,14,TRBV7-8,TGTGCCAGCAGCTTAAGGAGGGGTTGGGAGACCCAGTACTTC,CASSLRRGWETQYF
-,few,TRBJ1-1,12,TRBV30,TGTGCCTGGAGCCAACCGAACACTGAAGCTTTCTTT,CAWSQPNTEAFF
TRBD1,many,TRBJ2-3,15,TRBV2,TGTGCCAGCAGCCTGACAGGGGTGGGCACAGATACGCAGTATTTT,CASSLTGVGTDTQYF
-,-,TRBJ2-5,13,TRBV18,TGTGCCAGCTCAAGGGGGGACTTCGAGACCCAGTACTTC,CASSRGDFETQYF
TRBD2,few,TRBJ2-7,15,TRBV28,TGTGCCAGCTTAGAGCGGGGCGCCATTCCCTACGAGCAGTACTTC,CASLERGAIPYEQYF
-,-,TRBJ1-2,12,TRBV27,TGTGCCAGCATGGACAGATTCTATGGCTACACCTTC,CASMDRFYGYTF
-,few,TRBJ2-2,15,TRBV4-1,TGCGCCAGCAGCCAAGAAGTGCAAAACACCGGGGAGCTGTTTTTT,CASSQEVQNTGELFF
-,few,TRBJ1-1,11,TRBV20-1,TGCAGTGCTAGTTTGGACACTGAAGCTTTCTTT,CSASLDTEAFF
TRBD2,many,TRBJ2-1,15,TRBV7-8,TGTGCCAGCAGCTTAGGAGCGGGAGGGAACAATGAGCAGTTCTTC,CASSLGAGGNNEQFF
-,few,TRBJ2-1,17,TRBV29-1,TGCAGCGTTAACCAGGGACCGGTCAGGGCTACCTACAATGAGCAGTTCTTC,CSVNQGPVRATYNEQFF